A selection of T cell receptor beta chains follows, all from one sample in a study of post-analysis software for immune sequencing data. TCRdb recomputed calls from the PCR reads with MiXCR, one row per CDR3 protein. The sample consists of some 890,000 distinct CDR3 sequences, about 53% of them appearing once. The sequenced sample was blood. The source of these receptors is a girl aged 5-17 years with multiple sclerosis. CDR3s include the opening cysteine and the closing phenylalanine or tryptophan. The D gene is left open where the match is weak. For some rows the clone size is stated as once, few or many, or as a class when expanded; others skip it.

CDR3 protein	CDR3 DNA	V gene	J gene	D gene	clone size
CASSFDAGNTEAFF	TGTGCCAGCAGCTTCGATGCGGGAAACACTGAAGCTTTCTTT	TRBV7-9	TRBJ1-1	-	-
CSARDLRDTDTQYF	TGCAGTGCTAGAGATCTGCGGGACACAGATACGCAGTATTTT	TRBV20-1	TRBJ2-3	-	few
CASSPNEGGFNQPQHF	TGTGCCAGCAGCCCAAATGAGGGGGGATTCAATCAGCCCCAGCATTTT	TRBV3-1	TRBJ1-5	-	-
CASSRVREYEQYF	TGTGCCAGCAGCCGTGTCAGGGAGTACGAGCAGTACTTC	TRBV11-2	TRBJ2-7	-	-
CASSEYAGVYDNEQFF	TGTGCCAGCAGTGAATACGCGGGAGTCTATGACAATGAGCAGTTCTTC	TRBV25-1	TRBJ2-1	TRBD2	-
CASSWMTVNTEAFF	TGTGCCAGCAGCTGGATGACAGTGAACACTGAAGCTTTCTTT	TRBV5-6	TRBJ1-1	-	-
CASSFPSGAEQYF	TGCGCCAGCAGCTTTCCGAGCGGGGCCGAGCAGTACTTC	TRBV5-1	TRBJ2-7	TRBD2	-
CASSQEGRRGLKNEQYF	TGTGCCAGCAGCCAAGAAGGTCGGCGGGGGCTCAAGAACGAGCAGTACTTC	TRBV14	TRBJ2-7	-	-
CASSPAGPDTQYF	TGTGCCAGTAGCCCCGCGGGCCCAGATACGCAGTATTTT	TRBV12-3/TRBV12-4	TRBJ2-3	-	-
CASSLQAVSTDTQYF	TGTGCCAGCAGCCTCCAGGCTGTGAGCACAGATACGCAGTATTTT	TRBV6-4	TRBJ2-3	-	-
CASSYGTGSGYTF	TGTGCCAGCAGTTACGGGACAGGGTCTGGCTACACCTTC	TRBV6-5	TRBJ1-2	TRBD1	few
CSARATMTSGNSYEQYF	TGCAGTGCTAGAGCCACCATGACTAGCGGGAACTCCTACGAGCAGTACTTC	TRBV20-1	TRBJ2-7	TRBD2	-
CAWSLGQLTTNEKLFF	TGTGCCTGGAGTCTTGGACAGCTTACAACTAATGAAAAACTGTTTTTT	TRBV30	TRBJ1-4	-	once
CASSLSPVFVYEQYF	TGTGCCAGCAGCTTATCGCCGGTCTTCGTCTACGAGCAGTACTTC	TRBV7-6	TRBJ2-7	-	few
CASSLGETGEETQYF	TGCGCCAGCAGCTTGGGGGAAACAGGGGAAGAGACCCAGTACTTC	TRBV5-1	TRBJ2-5	TRBD1	-
CSARWTTQETQYF	TGCAGTGCTAGATGGACTACCCAAGAGACCCAGTACTTC	TRBV20-1	TRBJ2-5	-	-
CASSQDLVRTYEQYF	TGCGCCAGCAGCCAAGATCTGGTGAGAACCTACGAGCAGTACTTC	TRBV4-1	TRBJ2-7	-	-
CSVEVRGRIAKNIQYF	TGCAGCGTTGAAGTGCGGGGGAGAATAGCCAAAAACATTCAGTACTTC	TRBV29-1	TRBJ2-4	TRBD2	-
CASSQEVVYGQYF	TGCGCCAGCAGCCAAGAGGTTGTGTACGGGCAGTACTTC	TRBV4-1	TRBJ2-7	-	-
CATGRDPGQGTQAFF	TGTGCCACCGGCAGAGATCCGGGACAGGGGACCCAAGCTTTCTTT	TRBV15	TRBJ1-1	TRBD1	once
CAISETSGSWGYNEQFF	TGTGCCATCAGTGAAACTAGCGGGAGTTGGGGTTACAATGAGCAGTTCTTC	TRBV10-3	TRBJ2-1	TRBD2	-
CASIPTSGRTGELFF	TGTGCCAGCATTCCAACTAGCGGGAGAACCGGGGAGCTGTTTTTT	TRBV3-1	TRBJ2-2	TRBD2	-
CASSDGDSGYSNQPQHF	TGTGCCAGCAGTGACGGTGATTCAGGGTATAGCAATCAGCCCCAGCATTTT	TRBV2	TRBJ1-5	-	-
CSASQGRGGYEQYF	TGCAGTGCTAGTCAGGGGAGGGGAGGATACGAGCAGTACTTC	TRBV20-1	TRBJ2-7	-	few
CASSNGVFLMVAEQNYGYTF	TGTGCCAGCAGCAATGGGGTCTTTTTGATGGTGGCAGAACAAAACTATGGCTACACCTTC	TRBV5-6	TRBJ1-2	-	-
CASRPQVSGNTIYF	TGTGCCAGCAGACCTCAGGTCTCTGGAAACACCATATATTTT	TRBV6-6	TRBJ1-3	-	few
CASSRQGWSIPSTDTQYF	TGTGCCAGCAGCCGACAGGGATGGTCCATCCCATCCACAGATACGCAGTATTTT	TRBV7-9	TRBJ2-3	TRBD1	-
CSARDRETERLAGIYEQYF	TGCAGTGCTAGAGATCGGGAGACCGAACGACTAGCAGGAATTTACGAGCAGTACTTC	TRBV20-1	TRBJ2-7	TRBD2	few
CASSLRAGGPHEQYF	TGCGCCAGCAGCTTGCGAGCGGGAGGGCCGCACGAGCAGTACTTC	TRBV5-1	TRBJ2-7	TRBD2	-
CASSLDGRVNEQFF	TGTGCCAGCAGCTTAGACGGGAGAGTGAATGAGCAGTTCTTC	TRBV7-3	TRBJ2-1	-	-
CASHRDRVNTEAFF	TGCGCCAGTCACCGGGACAGGGTGAACACTGAAGCTTTCTTT	TRBV5-1	TRBJ1-1	TRBD1	once
CASSFRGSKETQYF	TGTGCCAGCAGCTTTAGGGGATCCAAAGAGACCCAGTACTTC	TRBV7-9	TRBJ2-5	-	few
CASSLTTLGDNEQFF	TGCGCCAGCAGCCTTACTACTCTTGGGGACAATGAGCAGTTCTTC	TRBV4-1	TRBJ2-1	-	-